Described below is a single T cell receptor beta chain sequence and its context. Use of 60 Vbeta and 13 Jbeta primers characterized the PCR. Profiled with immunoSEQ multiplex PCR; TCRdb holds only in-frame clones, not every one. The table records around 150,000 clones, around 84% of them present only once. This sample was included in a study of cytomegalovirus exposure and HLA in healthy donors. Sequencing used PBMCs. This receptor was obtained from a male donor in good health and CMV-seropositive.

The CDR3 DNA reads as TGTGCCAGCAGCTTAACCCCAGCGGGAGGAAGAGAGACCCAGTACTTC. This gives the protein CASSLTPAGGRETQYF. The rearrangement joins TRBV7-7 to TRBJ2-5, with 9 bases that match TRBD2. This CDR3 has 16 residues. V lost 2 bases, J lost 4 bases, and 8 bases stayed unmatched. Germline V lookup: CDR1 SSHAT, CDR2 FNYEAQ (reference sequence).